Below are 26 T cell receptor beta chains sequenced from a single sample in a study of CD8+ T cells in alopecia areata. The treatment: oral pan-JAK inhibitor, 5-10 mg twice daily. TCR sequencing used cDNA made by reverse transcription of extracted RNA. Data came from immunoSEQ multiplex PCR; TCRdb stores just in-frame clones and leaves some out. This table has 150,000 to 200,000 clones, 40% to 65% appearing once. Sequencing was performed on CD8+ T cells sorted from blood, taken at week 24, from a patient treated with tofacitinib. The receptors derive from a human donor with alopecia areata.

The rearrangement uses TRBV27 and TRBJ1-5; D is undetermined. Looked up from germline, CDR1 is MNHEY and CDR2 is SMNVEV (reference sequence). Between the trimmed V and J ends, which lost 4 bases and 4 bases, there was a span of 11 bases. The CDR3 is 14 residues long. The CDR3 DNA reads as TGTGCCAGCAGTTCCCGACCTCTAAATCAGCCCCAGCATTTT. Translation: CASSSRPLNQPQHF.

The rearrangement links TRBV4-3 to TRBJ1-1; TRBD1 matches 10 bases. V shed 3 bases, J shed 6 bases, and the junction held 4 bases outside the gene matches. The CDR3 is made up of 14 amino acids. Germline V gene sequence: CDR1 LGHNA, CDR2 YSLEER. CDR3 in amino acids: CASSQQGQGAEAFF. The CDR3 nucleotides read TGCGCCAGCAGCCAGCAAGGACAGGGGGCTGAAGCTTTCTTT.

This chain uses TRBV29-1 with TRBJ1-1; D is uncertain. V lost 0 bases to trimming and J lost 6 bases, with 11 bases between them. Germline CDR1 SQVTM, CDR2 ANQGSEA. CDR3 length: 13 residues. This chain's CDR3 is CSVEEREIAEAFF. The CDR3 DNA follows: TGCAGCGTTGAAGAACGGGAGATCGCTGAAGCTTTCTTT.

V is TRBV9 and J is TRBJ2-3; D is unclear. V shed 3 bases and J shed 1 base, with 6 bases lying between them. The germline gives CDR1 SGDLS, CDR2 YYNGEE. The CDR3 contains 13 residues. The CDR3 protein is CASSEPGTDTQYF. The CDR3, as DNA: TGTGCCAGCAGCGAGCCAGGCACAGATACGCAGTATTTT.

The chain employs TRBV27 and TRBJ1-1; no reliable D call. V was shortened by 3 bases and J by 1 base, with 6 bases between the two germline ends. In germline, CDR1 is MNHEY, CDR2 SMNVEV (reference sequence). The CDR3 runs to 13 residues. CDR3 coding DNA: TGTGCCAGCAGTTTCGCTGGGAACACTGAAGCTTTCTTT. As protein: CASSFAGNTEAFF.

This clone was found a few times. This chain uses TRBV29-1 with TRBJ2-1, with TRBD2 identical over 10 bases. Germline values: CDR1 SQVTM, CDR2 ANQGSEA. This CDR3 has 14 residues. V dropped 1 base and J dropped 5; count of bases not matched to a gene: 2. This CDR3 reads CSVEGLAGDNEQFF. Written as DNA, the CDR3 is TGCAGCGTTGAAGGCCTAGCGGGGGACAATGAGCAGTTCTTC.

This clone appeared a single time. The CDR3 spells CASGLTGSYEQYF. CDR3 DNA sequence: TGTGCTAGTGGTCTGACAGGATCCTACGAGCAGTACTTC. This chain connects TRBV12-5 to TRBJ2-7; a possible D gene is TRBD1 (6 bases). This CDR3 comprises 13 residues. The V end was cut by 5 bases, the J end by 1 base, with 9 bases between. CDR1 is LGHNT, CDR2 FRNRAP, per germline.

This clone was recorded a few times. The gene calls are TRBV19 and TRBJ2-2, with D hard to call. The germline V gene has CDR1 LNHDA and CDR2 SQIVND (reference sequence). The CDR3 has 13 amino acids. V lost 5 bases, J lost 6 bases, and 10 bases lay in between. The CDR3 DNA reads as TGTGCCAGTAGTCCCATGATAGCCGGGGAGCTGTTTTTT. It yields the protein CASSPMIAGELFF.

Written as DNA, the CDR3 is TGTGCCAGCAGCTTCTCGGGACAAACCTACGAGCAGTACTTC. The encoded protein is CASSFSGQTYEQYF. V is TRBV7-9 and J is TRBJ2-7, with D maybe TRBD1 (6 bases). V lost 3 bases and J lost 2, with 11 bases in between. The CDR3 spans 14 residues. CDR1 is SEHNR, CDR2 FQNEAQ, per germline (reference sequence).

This clone came up a few times. This rearrangement joins TRBV19 to TRBJ1-1; D perhaps matches TRBD1 (6 bases). This CDR3 is built from 12 residues. The V end lost 5 bases, the J end lost 4 bases, and 8 bases lay between the germline ends. The germline CDR1 and CDR2 sequences are LNHDA and SQIVND (reference sequence). The DNA of the CDR3 is TGTGCCAGTAGTCAGGGGTCCACTGAAGCTTTCTTT. Translation: CASSQGSTEAFF.

V gene TRBV30 combines with J gene TRBJ1-2; D remains ambiguous. The CDR3 consists of 13 residues. CDR1 is GTSNPN and CDR2 is SVGIG in the germline V gene (reference sequence). With 3 bases removed from V and 0 bases from J, the gap between germline ends came to 8 bases. The CDR3 is CAWSGPSNYGYTF. The DNA of the CDR3 is TGTGCCTGGAGCGGACCTTCTAACTATGGCTACACCTTC.

The chain carries TRBV30 and TRBJ2-7; weak D call: TRBD2 (6 bases). The V and J ends lost 0 bases and 1 base respectively, with 13 bases between them. The CDR3 has 15 amino acids. Per germline, CDR1 GTSNPN and CDR2 SVGIG (reference sequence). The CDR3 DNA sequence: TGTGCCTGGAGTGTATCAGCGGGCCTATCCTACGAGCAGTACTTC. Translation gives CAWSVSAGLSYEQYF.

The gene calls are TRBV9 and TRBJ2-7; D remains unclear. V was trimmed by 0 bases and J by 0 bases, leaving 10 bases between them. The CDR3 has 15 residues. Germline CDR1 is SGDLS and CDR2 is YYNGEE. CDR3 nucleotides: TGTGCCAGCAGCGTAGCTGTGACTCCCTCCTACGAGCAGTACTTC. This gives the protein CASSVAVTPSYEQYF.

CDR3 sequence reads: CASSPQTGGYGYTF. In DNA, the CDR3 is TGCGCCAGCAGCCCCCAGACAGGGGGCTATGGCTACACCTTC. The chain carries TRBV5-1 and TRBJ1-2; 9 bases are shared with TRBD1. This CDR3 contains 14 residues. J gave up 4 bases and V 4 bases, and 5 bases lay outside the gene matches. Per the germline V gene, CDR1 is SGHRS and CDR2 is YFSETQ.

This clone turned up a few times. V and J are TRBV27 and TRBJ2-3; weak D call: TRBD2 (5 bases). This CDR3 is built from 17 residues. The germline V gene has CDR1 MNHEY and CDR2 SMNVEV (reference sequence). The V end lost 2 bases, the J end lost 0 bases, and 15 bases lay between the germline ends. CDR3 in amino acids: CASSLTASSASTDTQYF. CDR3 nucleotides: TGTGCCAGCAGTTTAACGGCTAGCTCCGCGAGCACAGATACGCAGTATTTT.

The CDR3 coding sequence is TGTGCCAGCAGTGAATACGGGGTTCCTGAAGCTTTCTTT. Translated, it gives CASSEYGVPEAFF. The gene calls are TRBV25-1 and TRBJ1-1; D is unresolved. The CDR3 runs 13 residues. V was trimmed by 0 bases and J by 6 bases, leaving 8 bases between them. Germline V lookup: CDR1 MGHDK, CDR2 SYGVNS.

This chain links TRBV13 with TRBJ1-1; 7 bases line up with TRBD1. From germline, CDR1 is PRHDT and CDR2 FYEKMQ (reference sequence). The CDR3 runs to 15 residues. The V gene end was trimmed by 3 bases and the J gene end by 3 bases; junction bases not matched to a gene: 7. Written as DNA, the CDR3 is TGTGCCAGCAGCTTGGAGGGGGCGGAGGACACTGAAGCTTTCTTT. Amino acids: CASSLEGAEDTEAFF.

The V and J genes are TRBV27 and TRBJ2-5; 9 bases are shared with TRBD2. Per the germline V gene, CDR1 is MNHEY and CDR2 is SMNVEV (reference sequence). V dropped 2 bases and J dropped 4; count of bases not matched to a gene: 2. The CDR3 sequence is 14 residues long. The CDR3 region has the DNA TGTGCCAGCAGTTTACTAGCGGGGAGAGAGACCCAGTACTTC. Amino acid sequence: CASSLLAGRETQYF.

The chain links TRBV7-2 to TRBJ1-1; 7 bases fit TRBD1. The CDR3 spans 15 residues. The germline V gene has CDR1 SGHTA and CDR2 FQGNSA. V lost 5 bases to trimming and J lost 0 bases; unmatched junction nucleotides: 6. CDR3 region: CASSARDSLNTEAFF. The CDR3 region has the DNA TGTGCCAGCAGCGCCCGGGACAGTTTGAACACTGAAGCTTTCTTT.

J is TRBJ2-7 and V is TRBV30, with D unresolved. The CDR3 length is 12 residues. With 3 bases removed from V and 3 bases from J, the gap between germline ends came to 9 bases. Germline lookup yields CDR1 GTSNPN and CDR2 SVGIG (reference sequence). The CDR3 nucleotides are TGTGCCTGGAGCGAAAACGTCTACGAGCAGTACTTC. This sequence encodes CAWSENVYEQYF.

This clone was counted between two and nine times. V gene TRBV6-5 combines with J gene TRBJ1-2; 9 bases are a match to TRBD1. The junction had 2 bases not matched to a gene; V was cut back by 11 bases and J by 4 bases. The germline V gene encodes CDR1 MNHEY and CDR2 SVGAGI. The CDR3 loop spans 11 amino acids. The CDR3 DNA reads as TGTGCCGTACAGGGGGCCTATGGCTACACCTTC. This translates into CAVQGAYGYTF.

This clone was recorded a few times. The chain couples TRBV11-2 to TRBJ1-1; maybe TRBD1 (6 bases). Germline V CDR1 and CDR2: SGHAT, FQNNGV. V gave up 1 base and J gave up 4 bases, with 13 bases separating them. This CDR3 comprises 15 residues. The DNA of the CDR3 is TGTGCCAGCAGCTTAGGTCTAGGGGGAGGCACTGAAGCTTTCTTT. It is translated as CASSLGLGGGTEAFF.

The DNA of the CDR3 is TGTGCCAGCAGCTTGTCGGACAAGCCGTTCACAGATACGCAGTATTTT. It translates to CASSLSDKPFTDTQYF. V gene TRBV5-6 combines with J gene TRBJ2-3; a possible D gene is TRBD1 (5 bases). V lost 1 base and J lost 2, with 14 bases in between. Germline CDR1 and CDR2: SGHDT and YYEEEE. The CDR3 covers 16 residues.

The chain couples TRBV7-8 to TRBJ2-2, with 9 nucleotides matching TRBD1. With 5 bases clipped from V and 4 bases from J, the junction kept 8 bases outside the gene matches. Germline V gene lookup returns CDR1 SGHVS and CDR2 FQNEAQ. The CDR3 consists of 16 residues. CDR3: CASSHHRGRSTGELFF. The CDR3 DNA follows: TGTGCCAGCAGCCATCACAGGGGGCGCAGCACCGGGGAGCTGTTTTTT.

This clone was observed a few times. The rearrangement links TRBV27 to TRBJ2-3, with a tentative D call TRBD2 (6 bases). There are 17 residues in the CDR3. Germline CDR1 reads MNHEY; CDR2 reads SMNVEV (reference sequence). Trimming left V 0 bases short and J 2 bases short, with 15 bases between. The CDR3 DNA is TGTGCCAGCAGTTTATCGACGTGGGGGGATTTCACAGATACGCAGTATTTT. It specifies CASSLSTWGDFTDTQYF.

The rearrangement uses TRBV30 and TRBJ1-3, with unresolved D. Germline V gene sequence: CDR1 GTSNPN, CDR2 SVGIG (reference sequence). The CDR3 runs 14 residues. Trimming took off 3 bases at V and 0 bases at J, with 9 bases between the two ends. The CDR3 nucleotides read TGTGCCTGGAGCCTGGGAACCTCTGGAAACACCATATATTTT. It specifies CAWSLGTSGNTIYF.